This passage covers 3 T cell receptor beta chains from one sample sequenced in a study of cytomegalovirus exposure and HLA in healthy donors. A multiplex PCR was run with 60 Vbeta primers and 13 Jbeta primers. TCRdb keeps only in-frame clones here, not all; method: immunoSEQ multiplex PCR. This sample has roughly 95,000 clones, with 75% to 85% found just once. Sequenced material: PBMCs. All receptors come from a man aged 25 to 40 in good health and CMV-seropositive.

In its sample, this clone was seen a few times. The rearrangement links TRBV6-5 to TRBJ1-2; no reliable D call. The CDR3 has 12 residues. Trimming removed 5 bases from V and 3 bases from J, with 7 bases in between. The germline V gene encodes CDR1 MNHEY and CDR2 SVGAGI. This CDR3 reads CASSHRDYGYTF. The CDR3 DNA follows: TGTGCCAGCAGTCACCGGGACTATGGCTACACCTTC.

This clone came up once. The chain couples TRBV5-4 to TRBJ2-1; D may be TRBD1 (5 bases). The CDR3 runs 15 residues. Trimming pared 1 base from V and 1 base from J, leaving 9 bases between. CDR1 SGHNT and CDR2 YYREEE come from the germline V gene (reference sequence). This CDR3 reads CASSLTQVSYNEQFF. Here the CDR3 DNA reads TGTGCCAGCAGCTTGACACAGGTTTCCTACAATGAGCAGTTCTTC.

The chain combines TRBV30 with TRBJ2-7, with 7 bases fitting TRBD2. J lost 7 bases, V lost 3 bases, and 12 bases had no gene match. The CDR3 has 14 amino acids. Germline CDR1 GTSNPN, CDR2 SVGIG (reference sequence). CDR3 loop: CAWREMAGELEQYF. The DNA for the CDR3 is TGTGCCTGGAGGGAAATGGCGGGAGAGCTGGAGCAGTACTTC.